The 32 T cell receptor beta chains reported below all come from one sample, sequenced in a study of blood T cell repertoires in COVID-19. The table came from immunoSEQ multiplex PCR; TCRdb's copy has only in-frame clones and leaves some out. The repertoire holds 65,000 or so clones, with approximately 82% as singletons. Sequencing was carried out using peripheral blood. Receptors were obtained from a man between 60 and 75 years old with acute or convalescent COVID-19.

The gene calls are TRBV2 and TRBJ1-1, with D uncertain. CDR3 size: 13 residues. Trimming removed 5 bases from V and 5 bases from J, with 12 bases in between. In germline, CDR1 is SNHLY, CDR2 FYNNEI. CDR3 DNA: TGTGCCAGCAGTCCCCGGGGAGGGACTGAAGCTTTCTTT. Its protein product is CASSPRGGTEAFF. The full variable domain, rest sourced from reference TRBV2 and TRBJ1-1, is EPEVTQTPSHQVTQMGQEVILRCVPISNHLYFYWYRQILGQKVEFLVSFYNNEISEKSEIFDDQFSVERPDGSNFTLKIRSTKLEDSAMYFCASSPRGGTEAFFGQGTRLTVV.

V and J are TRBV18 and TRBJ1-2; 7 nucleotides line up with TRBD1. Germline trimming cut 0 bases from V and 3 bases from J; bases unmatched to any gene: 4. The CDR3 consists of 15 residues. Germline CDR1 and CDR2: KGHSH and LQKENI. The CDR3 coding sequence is TGTGCCAGCTCACCACCGGACAGGCTCGACTATGGCTACACCTTC. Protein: CASSPPDRLDYGYTF. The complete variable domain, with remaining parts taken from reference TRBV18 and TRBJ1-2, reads NAGVMQNPRHLVRRRGQEARLRCSPMKGHSHVYWYRQLPEEGLKFMVYLQKENIIDESGMPKERFSAEFPKEGPSILRIQQVVRGDSAAYFCASSPPDRLDYGYTFGSGTRLTVV.

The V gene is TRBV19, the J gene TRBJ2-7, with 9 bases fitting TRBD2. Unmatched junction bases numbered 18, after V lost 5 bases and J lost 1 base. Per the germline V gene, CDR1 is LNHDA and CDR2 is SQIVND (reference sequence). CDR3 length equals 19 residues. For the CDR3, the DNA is TGTGCCAGTAGTCCCACAGGTAGCGGGAGAGTTAGATGGTCCTACGAGCAGTACTTC. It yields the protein CASSPTGSGRVRWSYEQYF.

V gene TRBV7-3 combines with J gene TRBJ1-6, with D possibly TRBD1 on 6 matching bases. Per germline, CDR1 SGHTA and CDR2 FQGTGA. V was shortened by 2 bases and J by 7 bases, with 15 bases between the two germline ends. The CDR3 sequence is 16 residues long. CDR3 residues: CASSLGGQGSNSPLHF. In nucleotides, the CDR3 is TGTGCCAGCAGCTTAGGGGGTCAGGGGTCAAATTCACCCCTCCACTTT.

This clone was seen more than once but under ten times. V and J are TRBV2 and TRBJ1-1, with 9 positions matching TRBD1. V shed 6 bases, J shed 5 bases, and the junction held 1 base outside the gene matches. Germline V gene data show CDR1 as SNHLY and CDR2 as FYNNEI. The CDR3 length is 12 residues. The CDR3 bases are TGTGCCAGCAGGGGGACAGGGACTGAAGCTTTCTTT. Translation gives CASRGTGTEAFF.

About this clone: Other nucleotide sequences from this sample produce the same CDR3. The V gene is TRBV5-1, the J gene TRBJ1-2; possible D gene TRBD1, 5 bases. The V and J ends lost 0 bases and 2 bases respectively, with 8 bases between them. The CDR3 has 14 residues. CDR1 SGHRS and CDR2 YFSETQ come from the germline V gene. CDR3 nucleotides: TGCGCCAGCAGCTTGGGGGGCGAAAACTATGGCTACACCTTC. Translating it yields CASSLGGENYGYTF.

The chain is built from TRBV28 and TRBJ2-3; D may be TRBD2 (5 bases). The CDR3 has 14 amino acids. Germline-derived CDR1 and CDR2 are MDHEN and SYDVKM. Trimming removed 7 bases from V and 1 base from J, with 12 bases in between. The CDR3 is CASTESRGTDTQYF. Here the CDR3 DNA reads TGTGCCAGCACAGAGTCGAGGGGCACAGATACGCAGTATTTT.

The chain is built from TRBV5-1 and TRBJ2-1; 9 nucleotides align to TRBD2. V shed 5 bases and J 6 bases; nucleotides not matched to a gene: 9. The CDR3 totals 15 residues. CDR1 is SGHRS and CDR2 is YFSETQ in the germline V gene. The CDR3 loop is CASSLSGTSINEQFF. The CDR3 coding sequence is TGCGCCAGCAGTTTATCCGGGACTAGCATCAATGAGCAGTTCTTC.

The CDR3 coding sequence is TGTGCCAGCAGCTTGTCGGGACACTTCAATTCACCCCTCCACTTT. Amino acid sequence: CASSLSGHFNSPLHF. This rearrangement joins TRBV7-2 to TRBJ1-6; a weak D match, TRBD1 (6 bases). The CDR3 runs 15 residues. The ends were cut back, 3 bases at V and 7 bases at J, with 13 bases in the middle. Germline CDR1 SGHTA, CDR2 FQGNSA.

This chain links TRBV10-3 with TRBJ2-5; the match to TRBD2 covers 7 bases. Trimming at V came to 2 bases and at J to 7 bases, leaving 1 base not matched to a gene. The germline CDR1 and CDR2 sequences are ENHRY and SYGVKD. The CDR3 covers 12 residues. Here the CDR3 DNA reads TGTGCCATCAGTGAGGGGGAGGGGACCCAGTACTTC. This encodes CAISEGEGTQYF.

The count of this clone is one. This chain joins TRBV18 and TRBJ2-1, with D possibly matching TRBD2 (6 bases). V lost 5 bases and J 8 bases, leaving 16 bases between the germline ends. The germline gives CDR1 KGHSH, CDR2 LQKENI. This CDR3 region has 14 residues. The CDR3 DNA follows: TGTGCCAGCTCAGTGACGGGGGTAGGGGATGAGCAGTTCTTC. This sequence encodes CASSVTGVGDEQFF.

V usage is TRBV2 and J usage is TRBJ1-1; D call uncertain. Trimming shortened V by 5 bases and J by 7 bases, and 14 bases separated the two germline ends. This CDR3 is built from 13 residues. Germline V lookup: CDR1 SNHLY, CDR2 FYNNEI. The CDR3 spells CASSYWASSEAFF. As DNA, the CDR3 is TGTGCCAGCAGTTACTGGGCCAGTAGTGAAGCTTTCTTT. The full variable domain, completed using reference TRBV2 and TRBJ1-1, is EPEVTQTPSHQVTQMGQEVILRCVPISNHLYFYWYRQILGQKVEFLVSFYNNEISEKSEIFDDQFSVERPDGSNFTLKIRSTKLEDSAMYFCASSYWASSEAFFGQGTRLTVV.

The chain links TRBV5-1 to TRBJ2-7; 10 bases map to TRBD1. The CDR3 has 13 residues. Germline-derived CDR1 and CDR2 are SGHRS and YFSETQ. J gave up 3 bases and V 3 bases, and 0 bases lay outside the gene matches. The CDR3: CASSWDRGYEQYF. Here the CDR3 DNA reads TGCGCCAGCAGCTGGGACAGGGGCTACGAGCAGTACTTC.

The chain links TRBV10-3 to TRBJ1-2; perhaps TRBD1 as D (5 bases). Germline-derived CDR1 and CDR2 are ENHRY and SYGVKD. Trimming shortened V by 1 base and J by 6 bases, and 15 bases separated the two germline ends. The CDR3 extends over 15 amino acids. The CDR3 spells CAISEFGQGGNGYTF. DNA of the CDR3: TGTGCCATCAGTGAGTTTGGTCAGGGAGGGAATGGCTACACCTTC.

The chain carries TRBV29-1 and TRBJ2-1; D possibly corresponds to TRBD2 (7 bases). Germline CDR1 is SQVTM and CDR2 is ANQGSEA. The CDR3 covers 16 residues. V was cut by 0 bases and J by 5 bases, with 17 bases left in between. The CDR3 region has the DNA TGCAGCGTTGAAGATCCTCGGGGGGCCAGCGACAATGAGCAGTTCTTC. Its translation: CSVEDPRGASDNEQFF.

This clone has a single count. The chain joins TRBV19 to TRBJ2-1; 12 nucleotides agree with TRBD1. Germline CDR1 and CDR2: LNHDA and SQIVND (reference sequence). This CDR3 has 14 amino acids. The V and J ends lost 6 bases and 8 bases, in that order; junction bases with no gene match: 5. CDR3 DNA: TGTGCCAGTAGCACCGGGACAGGGGGCTATGAGCAGTTCTTC. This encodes CASSTGTGGYEQFF.

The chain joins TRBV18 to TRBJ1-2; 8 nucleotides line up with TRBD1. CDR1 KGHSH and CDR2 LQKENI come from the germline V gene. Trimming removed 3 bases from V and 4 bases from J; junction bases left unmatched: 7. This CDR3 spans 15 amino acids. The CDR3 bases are TGTGCCAGCTCACCGGGGTTGACAGGGGTCTATGGCTACACCTTC. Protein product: CASSPGLTGVYGYTF.

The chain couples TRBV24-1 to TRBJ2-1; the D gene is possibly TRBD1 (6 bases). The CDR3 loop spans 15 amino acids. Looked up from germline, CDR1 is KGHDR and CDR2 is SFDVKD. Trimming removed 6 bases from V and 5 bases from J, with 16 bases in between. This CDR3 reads CATSLTGQANNEQFF. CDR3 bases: TGTGCCACCAGTCTTACGGGACAAGCAAACAATGAGCAGTTCTTC.

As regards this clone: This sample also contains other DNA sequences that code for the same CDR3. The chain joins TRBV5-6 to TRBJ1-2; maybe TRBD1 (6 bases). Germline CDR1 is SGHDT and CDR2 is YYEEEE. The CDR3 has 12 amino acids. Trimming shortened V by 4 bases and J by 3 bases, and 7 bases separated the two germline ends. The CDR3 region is CASSEGDYGYTF. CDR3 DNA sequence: TGTGCCAGCAGCGAGGGGGACTATGGCTACACCTTC.

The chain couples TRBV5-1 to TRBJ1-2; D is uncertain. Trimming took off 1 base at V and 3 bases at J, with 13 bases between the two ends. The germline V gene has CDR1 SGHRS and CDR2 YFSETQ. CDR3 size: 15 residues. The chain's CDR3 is CASSLSVAVDYGYTF. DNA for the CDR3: TGCGCCAGCAGCTTGTCAGTGGCAGTTGACTATGGCTACACCTTC.

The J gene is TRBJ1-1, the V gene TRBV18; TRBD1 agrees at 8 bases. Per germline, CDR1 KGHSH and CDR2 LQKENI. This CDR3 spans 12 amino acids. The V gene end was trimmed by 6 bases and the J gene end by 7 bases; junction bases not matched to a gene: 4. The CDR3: CASSPGQGEAFF. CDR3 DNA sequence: TGTGCCAGCTCCCCAGGACAGGGTGAAGCTTTCTTT.

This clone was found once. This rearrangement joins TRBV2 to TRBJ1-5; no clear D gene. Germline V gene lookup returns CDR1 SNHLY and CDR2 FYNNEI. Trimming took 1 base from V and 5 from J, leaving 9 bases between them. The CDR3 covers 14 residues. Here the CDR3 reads CASSEGREHQPQHF. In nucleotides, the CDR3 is TGTGCCAGCAGTGAAGGACGGGAGCATCAGCCCCAGCATTTT. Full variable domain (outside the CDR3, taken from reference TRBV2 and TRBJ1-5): EPEVTQTPSHQVTQMGQEVILRCVPISNHLYFYWYRQILGQKVEFLVSFYNNEISEKSEIFDDQFSVERPDGSNFTLKIRSTKLEDSAMYFCASSEGREHQPQHFGDGTRLSIL.

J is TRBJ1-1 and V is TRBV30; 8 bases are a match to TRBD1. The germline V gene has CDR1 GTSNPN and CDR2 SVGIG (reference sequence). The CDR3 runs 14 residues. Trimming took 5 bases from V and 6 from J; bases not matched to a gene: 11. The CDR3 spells CAWGKQGEAAEAFF. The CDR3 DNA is TGTGCCTGGGGTAAACAGGGGGAAGCGGCTGAAGCTTTCTTT. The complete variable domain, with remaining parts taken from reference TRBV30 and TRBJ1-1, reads SQTIHQWPATLVQPVGSPLSLECTVEGTSNPNLYWYRQAAGRGLQLLFYSVGIGQISSEVPQNLSASRPQDRQFILSSKKLLLSDSGFYLCAWGKQGEAAEAFFGQGTRLTVV.

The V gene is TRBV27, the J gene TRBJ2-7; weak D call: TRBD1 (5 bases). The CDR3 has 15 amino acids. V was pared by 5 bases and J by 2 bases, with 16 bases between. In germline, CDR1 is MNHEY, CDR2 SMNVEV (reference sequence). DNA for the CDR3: TGTGCCAGCAGTGTCAGGGTTGCGGAAACCTACGAGCAGTACTTC. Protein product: CASSVRVAETYEQYF.

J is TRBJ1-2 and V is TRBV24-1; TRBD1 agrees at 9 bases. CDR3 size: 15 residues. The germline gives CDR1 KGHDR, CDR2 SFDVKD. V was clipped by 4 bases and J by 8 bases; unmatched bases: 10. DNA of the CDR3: TGTGCCACCAGTGACCGCGAACAGGGGGCGCGAGGCTACACCTTC. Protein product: CATSDREQGARGYTF.

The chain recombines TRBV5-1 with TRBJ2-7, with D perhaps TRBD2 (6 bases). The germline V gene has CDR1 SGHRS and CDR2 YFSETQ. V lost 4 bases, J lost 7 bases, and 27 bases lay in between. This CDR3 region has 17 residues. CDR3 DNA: TGCGCCAGCAGCCTAGACTGGGACTCTCTGAGAATGGGTGAGCAGTACTTC. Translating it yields CASSLDWDSLRMGEQYF.

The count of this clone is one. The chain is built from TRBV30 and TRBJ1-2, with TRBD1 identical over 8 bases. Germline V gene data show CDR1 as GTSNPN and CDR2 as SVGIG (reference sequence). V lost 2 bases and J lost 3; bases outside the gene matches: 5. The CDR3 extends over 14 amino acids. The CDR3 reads CAWSRTGRYYGYTF. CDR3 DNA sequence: TGTGCCTGGAGTCGGACAGGGCGCTACTATGGCTACACCTTC.

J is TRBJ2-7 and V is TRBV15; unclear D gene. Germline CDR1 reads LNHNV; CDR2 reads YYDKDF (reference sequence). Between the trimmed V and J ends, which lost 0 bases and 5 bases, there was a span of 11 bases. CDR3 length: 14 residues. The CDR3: CATSRDVQLHEQYF. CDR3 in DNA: TGTGCCACCAGCAGAGATGTACAGCTCCACGAGCAGTACTTC.

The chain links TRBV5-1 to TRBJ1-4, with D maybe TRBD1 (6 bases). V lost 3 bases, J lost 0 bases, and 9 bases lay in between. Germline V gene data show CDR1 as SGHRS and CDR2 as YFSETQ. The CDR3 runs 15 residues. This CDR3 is CASSYNRATNEKLFF. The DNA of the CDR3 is TGCGCCAGCAGCTACAACAGGGCAACTAATGAAAAACTGTTTTTT.

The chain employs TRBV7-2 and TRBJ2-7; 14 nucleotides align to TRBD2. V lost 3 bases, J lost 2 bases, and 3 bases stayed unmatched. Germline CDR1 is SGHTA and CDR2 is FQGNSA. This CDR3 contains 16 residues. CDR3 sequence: CASSLGTSGGPYEQYF. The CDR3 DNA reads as TGTGCCAGCAGCTTGGGGACTAGCGGGGGCCCCTACGAGCAGTACTTC.

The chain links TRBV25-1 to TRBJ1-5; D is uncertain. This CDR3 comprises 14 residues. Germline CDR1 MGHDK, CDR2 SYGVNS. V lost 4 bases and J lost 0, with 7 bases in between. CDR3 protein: CASSADPSNQPQHF. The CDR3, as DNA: TGTGCCAGCAGTGCAGATCCTAGCAATCAGCCCCAGCATTTT.

This CDR3 is CASSLGVPGPGETQYF. The CDR3 bases are TGCGCCAGCAGCTTGGGAGTTCCAGGGCCCGGGGAGACCCAGTACTTC. The rearrangement links TRBV5-1 to TRBJ2-5; the D gene is possibly TRBD1 (5 bases). Looked up from germline, CDR1 is SGHRS and CDR2 is YFSETQ. The CDR3 consists of 16 residues. V dropped 0 bases and J dropped 5 bases, with 17 bases sitting between them.